In its sample, the clone carrying this T cell receptor beta chain was seen a few times. As yet, its antigen is unknown. This specimen belongs to a study of T-cell memory formation after mild COVID-19. The wider study: Clustering of TCRs was largely donor specific.

From the 5' RACE reads, TCRdb called clonotypes with MiXCR, one entry per CDR3 protein. The table has 380,000 or so distinct CDR3 sequences, roughly 13% seen once; the top ten hold approximately 22%. Between the trimmed V and J ends, which lost 0 bases and 4 bases, there was a span of 5 bases. This CDR3 contains 13 residues. Germline CDR1 is SGDLS and CDR2 is YYNGEE. General observations from the study: There was no confirmation that second-wave clones peaking on day 37 were SARS-CoV-2 specific.

The TCR sequence derives from a man aged 18 to 30 who had mild COVID-19 (a few samples of this study predate the infection). Cell type and time point are not known. The V gene is TRBV9, the J gene TRBJ1-5; no definite D call. The sample consisted of PBMCs or a T cell subset sorted from them (not recorded which). The chain's CDR3 is CASSVDGNQPQHF. As DNA, the CDR3 is TGTGCCAGCAGCGTAGACGGAAATCAGCCCCAGCATTTT.